These 20 T cell receptor beta chains originate from one sample sequenced in a study of shared clonotypes between healthy human individuals (dated by TCRdb to 2019 to 2021). Receptors were amplified or captured by the immunoSEQ multiplex PCR assay. Here the immuneACCESS table is served through TCRdb, limited to in-frame sequences with V and J called. Missing clones are a known gap in these copies; in checked studies unresolved V genes cover under half, and the rest lacks a known reason. This sample has around 2.1 million clones in its table, and more than 90% of those were observed once. About 0.13% of the sample lies in the top ten. Specimen: naive CD4+ T cells sorted from blood. The cell subset or site label here, explained by the study, means: CD45RA+ positively selected. The receptor source for this set is a man aged 18 to 30 in good health.

The chain has TRBV6-1 and TRBJ1-3; D call uncertain. CDR3 length: 13 amino acids. V lost 2 bases and J lost 2, with 4 bases in between. Germline V gene data show CDR1 as MNHNS and CDR2 as SASEGT. The CDR3: CASSELAGNTIYF. The CDR3 DNA sequence: TGTGCCAGCAGTGAACTAGCTGGAAACACCATATATTTT.

V is TRBV27 and J is TRBJ1-1; D is possibly TRBD1 (5 bases). Trimming pared 2 bases from V and 6 bases from J, leaving 16 bases between. Germline values: CDR1 MNHEY, CDR2 SMNVEV (reference sequence). The CDR3 has 15 amino acids. CDR3 loop: CASSLRPTGISEAFF. Written as DNA, the CDR3 is TGTGCCAGCAGTTTACGCCCAACAGGAATCTCTGAAGCTTTCTTT.

This chain joins TRBV11-2 and TRBJ1-3; perhaps TRBD1 as D (5 bases). This CDR3 spans 15 amino acids. Looked up from germline, CDR1 is SGHAT and CDR2 is FQNNGV. Trimming pared 5 bases from V and 0 bases from J, leaving 11 bases between. The CDR3 DNA follows: TGTGCCAGCAGCGTCACAGGCTTCTCTGGAAACACCATATATTTT. Translating gives CASSVTGFSGNTIYF.

The rearrangement joins TRBV30 to TRBJ2-5, with D perhaps being TRBD1 or TRBD2 (7 bases each). Trimming cost V 4 bases and J 5 bases, with 17 bases left between them. The germline V gene has CDR1 GTSNPN and CDR2 SVGIG (reference sequence). CDR3 length: 14 residues. This CDR3 is CAWTGRGRGETQYF. CDR3 nucleotides: TGTGCCTGGACAGGGAGGGGGCGCGGTGAGACCCAGTACTTC.

This clone was detected only once. The rearrangement links TRBV6-1 to TRBJ2-2; D is uncertain. Germline CDR1 and CDR2: MNHNS and SASEGT. V was pared by 6 bases and J by 0 bases, with 8 bases between. This CDR3 is 14 amino acids long. CDR3 in DNA: TGTGCCAGCAGCCTGGACCCGAACACCGGGGAGCTGTTTTTT. Translating gives CASSLDPNTGELFF.

The J gene is TRBJ2-1, the V gene TRBV19; possibly TRBD1 for D (5 bases). The CDR3 has 15 amino acids. Trimming took 3 bases from V and 2 from J, leaving 11 bases between them. The V gene's germline CDR1 is LNHDA and CDR2 SQIVND (reference sequence). CDR3 in DNA: TGTGCCAGTAGTATGCAGGCAGGGACCTACAATGAGCAGTTCTTC. It is translated as CASSMQAGTYNEQFF.

The J gene is TRBJ2-3, the V gene TRBV4-1, with D maybe TRBD2 (5 bases). This CDR3 is built from 13 residues. Germline CDR1 reads MGHRA; CDR2 reads YSYEKL. V lost 3 bases and J lost 4, with 8 bases in between. CDR3 sequence: CASSHSLADTQYF. The CDR3 DNA is TGCGCCAGCAGCCACTCACTAGCAGATACGCAGTATTTT.

A remark on this clone: The sample contains more than one DNA sequence encoding this CDR3. The J gene is TRBJ1-2, the V gene TRBV7-2; 7 bases fit TRBD1. The CDR3 has 13 amino acids. Per germline, CDR1 SGHTA and CDR2 FQGNSA. V trimming: 4 bases; J trimming: 4 bases; junction bases outside the gene matches: 3. Here the CDR3 DNA reads TGTGCCAGCAGCTCCCCAGGGGGCTATGGCTACACCTTC. It yields the protein CASSSPGGYGYTF.

The rearrangement uses TRBV7-2 and TRBJ2-1, with D tentatively TRBD1 (6 bases). V was cut by 4 bases and J by 15 bases, with 13 bases left in between. The CDR3 has 11 amino acids. Looked up from germline, CDR1 is SGHTA and CDR2 is FQGNSA. CDR3 DNA: TGTGCCAGCAGCTCGGACAGCCCCGCGTTCTTC. It is translated as CASSSDSPAFF.

The rearrangement links TRBV2 to TRBJ1-2, with D uncertain. This CDR3 is built from 15 residues. Trimming left V 5 bases short and J 8 bases short, with 21 bases between. Germline V gene lookup returns CDR1 SNHLY and CDR2 FYNNEI. Written as DNA, the CDR3 is TGTGCCAGCAGTTCCTTGTTGGAGGGCCTGGGGGGCTACACCTTC. This encodes CASSSLLEGLGGYTF.

The V and J genes are TRBV5-1 and TRBJ1-4; 10 bases fit TRBD1. This CDR3 is 15 amino acids long. Germline V gene lookup returns CDR1 SGHRS and CDR2 YFSETQ. The junction had 3 bases not matched to a gene; V was cut back by 0 bases and J by 7 bases. The CDR3 bases are TGCGCCAGCAGCTTGGGGGACAGGGGTGGTGAAAAACTGTTTTTT. Protein product: CASSLGDRGGEKLFF.

This clone turned up a few times. V gene TRBV27 combines with J gene TRBJ2-2, with 7 bases matching TRBD1. The CDR3 loop spans 15 amino acids. The trim removed 3 bases at V and 4 bases at J, leaving 5 bases unmatched. The germline gives CDR1 MNHEY, CDR2 SMNVEV (reference sequence). CDR3 in DNA: TGTGCCAGCAGTTTCCGGACAGGTGGCACCGGGGAGCTGTTTTTT. Translated: CASSFRTGGTGELFF.

The chain carries TRBV19 and TRBJ1-2, with 8 bases lining up with TRBD1. The CDR3 sequence is 15 residues long. V trimming: 8 bases; J trimming: 4 bases; junction bases outside the gene matches: 12. Germline V gene sequence: CDR1 LNHDA, CDR2 SQIVND (reference sequence). The CDR3 DNA sequence: TGTGCCAGTTCCGGATCCACGACAGGGGTCTATGGCTACACCTTC. It codes for CASSGSTTGVYGYTF.

As concerns this clone: This sample also contains other DNA sequences that code for the same CDR3. This chain connects TRBV9 to TRBJ1-1; D is uncertain. The CDR3 spans 13 residues. Germline V gene lookup returns CDR1 SGDLS and CDR2 YYNGEE. With 3 bases removed from V and 0 bases from J, the gap between germline ends came to 6 bases. The CDR3 DNA is TGTGCCAGCAGCGCAAGCATGAACACTGAAGCTTTCTTT. Translated, it gives CASSASMNTEAFF.

The chain employs TRBV28 and TRBJ1-2, with D uncertain. CDR1 is MDHEN and CDR2 is SYDVKM in the germline V gene. The CDR3 has 15 amino acids. V was pared by 7 bases and J by 6 bases, with 21 bases between. The CDR3 DNA reads TGTGCCAGCATCACACCGGGCCGGTCGGGGAATGGCTACACCTTC. It yields the protein CASITPGRSGNGYTF.

The gene calls are TRBV6-1 and TRBJ2-5; D perhaps matches TRBD1 (5 bases). Deletions cut 8 bases from V and 5 bases from J, with 18 bases between. CDR1 is MNHNS, CDR2 SASEGT, per germline. CDR3 length: 14 residues. The CDR3 loop reads CASGYGRGRETQYF. The CDR3 DNA follows: TGTGCCAGCGGGTATGGAAGGGGTAGGGAGACCCAGTACTTC.

The chain recombines TRBV19 with TRBJ1-2; 7 bases agree with TRBD1. The V and J ends lost 7 bases and 1 base, in that order; junction bases with no gene match: 9. Looked up from germline, CDR1 is LNHDA and CDR2 is SQIVND (reference sequence). The CDR3 contains 15 residues. Here the CDR3 reads CASNFGTVSNYGYTF. In nucleotides, the CDR3 is TGTGCCAGTAATTTCGGGACAGTTAGTAACTATGGCTACACCTTC. Full variable domain (rest looked up from reference TRBV19 and TRBJ1-2): DGGITQSPKYLFRKEGQNVTLSCEQNLNHDAMYWYRQDPGQGLRLIYYSQIVNDFQKGDIAEGYSVSREKKESFPLTVTSAQKNPTAFYLCASNFGTVSNYGYTFGSGTRLTVV.

The chain links TRBV5-4 to TRBJ2-5; the D gene is possibly TRBD2 (5 bases). Deletions cut 3 bases from V and 5 bases from J, with 17 bases between. CDR3 size: 15 residues. Germline V CDR1 and CDR2: SGHNT, YYREEE (reference sequence). DNA for the CDR3: TGTGCCAGCAGCTCCCAGCGGACCCTCCGGGAGACCCAGTACTTC. Its protein product is CASSSQRTLRETQYF.

This clone was detected only once. The CDR3 loop reads CAIRIDRVNEQFF. DNA of the CDR3: TGTGCCATCAGAATCGACAGGGTCAATGAGCAGTTCTTC. The rearrangement joins TRBV10-3 to TRBJ2-1; 7 positions match TRBD1. Looked up from germline, CDR1 is ENHRY and CDR2 is SYGVKD. With V trimmed by 6 bases and J by 6 bases, 5 bases remained unmatched. This CDR3 is built from 13 residues.

This chain uses TRBV27 with TRBJ1-6, with D unclear. The germline V gene encodes CDR1 MNHEY and CDR2 SMNVEV (reference sequence). The ends were cut back, 9 bases at V and 0 bases at J, with 12 bases in the middle. This CDR3 spans 15 amino acids. The CDR3 region is CASRTESSYNSPLHF. For the CDR3, the DNA is TGTGCCAGTCGGACGGAAAGCTCCTATAATTCACCCCTCCACTTT.